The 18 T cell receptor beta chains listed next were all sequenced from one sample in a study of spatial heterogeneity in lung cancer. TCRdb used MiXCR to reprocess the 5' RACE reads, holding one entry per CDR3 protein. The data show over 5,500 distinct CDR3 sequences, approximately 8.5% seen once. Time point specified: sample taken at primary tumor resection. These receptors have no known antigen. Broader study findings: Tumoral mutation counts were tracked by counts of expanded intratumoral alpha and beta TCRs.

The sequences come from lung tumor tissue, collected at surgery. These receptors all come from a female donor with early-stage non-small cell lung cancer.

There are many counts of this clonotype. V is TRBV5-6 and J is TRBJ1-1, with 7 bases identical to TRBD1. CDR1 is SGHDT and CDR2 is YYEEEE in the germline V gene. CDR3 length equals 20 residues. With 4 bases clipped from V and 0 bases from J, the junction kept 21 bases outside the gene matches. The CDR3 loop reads CASSPDRVEPPSLLNTEAFF. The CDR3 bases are TGTGCCAGCAGCCCCGACAGGGTTGAGCCTCCCTCGCTTTTGAACACTGAAGCTTTCTTT. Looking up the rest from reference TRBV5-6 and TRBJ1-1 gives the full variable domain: DAGVTQSPTHLIKTRGQQVTLRCSPKSGHDTVSWYQQALGQGPQFIFQYYEEEERQRGNFPDRFSGHQFPNYSSELNVNALLLGDSALYLCASSPDRVEPPSLLNTEAFFGQGTRLTVV.

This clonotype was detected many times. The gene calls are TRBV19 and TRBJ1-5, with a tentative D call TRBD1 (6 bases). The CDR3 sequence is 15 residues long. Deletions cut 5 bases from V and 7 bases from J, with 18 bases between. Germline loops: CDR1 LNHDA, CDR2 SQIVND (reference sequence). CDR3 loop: CASSLQGGGRQPQHF. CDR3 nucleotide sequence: TGTGCCAGTAGTCTACAGGGTGGAGGACGACAGCCCCAGCATTTT. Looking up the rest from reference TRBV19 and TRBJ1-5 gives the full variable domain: DGGITQSPKYLFRKEGQNVTLSCEQNLNHDAMYWYRQDPGQGLRLIYYSQIVNDFQKGDIAEGYSVSREKKESFPLTVTSAQKNPTAFYLCASSLQGGGRQPQHFGDGTRLSIL.

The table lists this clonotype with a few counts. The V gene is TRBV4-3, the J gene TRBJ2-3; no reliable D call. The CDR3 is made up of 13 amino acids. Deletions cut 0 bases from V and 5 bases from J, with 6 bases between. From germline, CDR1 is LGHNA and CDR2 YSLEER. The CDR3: CASSQDGKDTQYF. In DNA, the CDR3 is TGCGCCAGCAGCCAAGATGGCAAAGATACGCAGTATTTT.

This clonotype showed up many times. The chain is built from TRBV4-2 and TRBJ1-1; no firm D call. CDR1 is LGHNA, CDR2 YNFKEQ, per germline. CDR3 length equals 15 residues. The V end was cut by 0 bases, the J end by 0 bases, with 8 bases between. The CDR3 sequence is CASSQDRPMNTEAFF. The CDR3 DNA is TGTGCCAGCAGCCAAGATCGGCCCATGAACACTGAAGCTTTCTTT.

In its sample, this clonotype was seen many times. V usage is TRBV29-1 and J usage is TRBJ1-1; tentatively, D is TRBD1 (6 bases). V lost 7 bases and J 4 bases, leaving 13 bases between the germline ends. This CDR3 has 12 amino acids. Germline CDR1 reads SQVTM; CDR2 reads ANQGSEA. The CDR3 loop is CSGTPGATEAFF. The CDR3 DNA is TGCAGCGGGACTCCGGGGGCCACTGAAGCTTTCTTT. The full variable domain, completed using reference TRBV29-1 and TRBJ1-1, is SAVISQKPSRDICQRGTSLTIQCQVDSQVTMMFWYRQQPGQSLTLIATANQGSEATYESGFVIDKFPISRPNLTFSTLTVSNMSPEDSSIYLCSGTPGATEAFFGQGTRLTVV.

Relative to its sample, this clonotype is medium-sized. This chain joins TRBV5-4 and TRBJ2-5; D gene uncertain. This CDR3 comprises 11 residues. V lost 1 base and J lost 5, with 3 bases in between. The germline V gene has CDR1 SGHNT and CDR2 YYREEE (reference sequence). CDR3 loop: CASSLKETQYF. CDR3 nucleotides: TGTGCCAGCAGCTTGAAGGAGACCCAGTACTTC.

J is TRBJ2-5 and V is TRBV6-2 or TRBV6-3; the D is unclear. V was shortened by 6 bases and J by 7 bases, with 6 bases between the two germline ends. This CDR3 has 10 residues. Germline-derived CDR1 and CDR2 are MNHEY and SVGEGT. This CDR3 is CASSDWTQYF. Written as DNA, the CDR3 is TGTGCCAGCAGCGATTGGACCCAGTACTTC.

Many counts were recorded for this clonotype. The CDR3: CASSYSSSAGGQETQYF. The CDR3, as DNA: TGTGCCAGCAGTTACTCCTCGTCAGCGGGGGGCCAAGAGACCCAGTACTTC. This chain connects TRBV6-5 to TRBJ2-5, with 9 bases aligning to TRBD2. There are 17 residues in the CDR3. After removal of 0 bases from V and 1 base from J, the junction contained 6 bases not matched to a gene. Germline CDR1 MNHEY, CDR2 SVGAGI.

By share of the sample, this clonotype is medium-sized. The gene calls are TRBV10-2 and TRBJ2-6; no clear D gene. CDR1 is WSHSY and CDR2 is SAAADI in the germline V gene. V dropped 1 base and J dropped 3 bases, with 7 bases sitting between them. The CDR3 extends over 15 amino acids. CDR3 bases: TGCGCCAGCAGTGAGTTTGATAGTGGGGCCAACGTCCTGACTTTC. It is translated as CASSEFDSGANVLTF.

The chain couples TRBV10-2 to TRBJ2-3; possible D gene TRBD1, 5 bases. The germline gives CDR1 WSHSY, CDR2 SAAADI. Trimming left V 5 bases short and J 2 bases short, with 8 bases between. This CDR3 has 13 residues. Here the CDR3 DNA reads TGCGCCAGCAGTAGGGGCCCCACAGATACGCAGTATTTT. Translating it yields CASSRGPTDTQYF.

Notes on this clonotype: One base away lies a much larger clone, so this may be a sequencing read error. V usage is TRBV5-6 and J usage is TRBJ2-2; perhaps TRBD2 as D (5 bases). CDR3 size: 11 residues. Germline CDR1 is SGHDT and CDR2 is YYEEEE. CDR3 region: CASSLTGKLFF. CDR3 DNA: TGTGCCAGCAGCTTGACCGGGAAGCTGTTTTTT. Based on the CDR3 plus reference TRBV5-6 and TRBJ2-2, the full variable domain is DAGVTQSPTHLIKTRGQQVTLRCSPKSGHDTVSWYQQALGQGPQFIFQYYEEEERQRGNFPDRFSGHQFPNYSSELNVNALLLGDSALYLCASSLTGKLFFGEGSRLTVL.

The CDR3 region is CASSFMGITGYTF. The CDR3 bases are TGTGCCAGCAGCTTCATGGGGATAACAGGCTACACCTTC. This chain joins TRBV5-4 and TRBJ1-2; D uncertain. The CDR3 loop spans 13 amino acids. Germline assignment: CDR1 SGHNT and CDR2 YYREEE (reference sequence). Trimming took off 2 bases at V and 8 bases at J, with 13 bases between the two ends.

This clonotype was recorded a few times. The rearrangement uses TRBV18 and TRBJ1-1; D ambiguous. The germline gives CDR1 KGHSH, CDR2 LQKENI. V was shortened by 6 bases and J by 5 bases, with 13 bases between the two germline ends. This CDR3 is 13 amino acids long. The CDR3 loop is CASSQSFRTEAFF. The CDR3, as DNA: TGTGCCAGCTCCCAGTCATTTAGGACTGAAGCTTTCTTT.

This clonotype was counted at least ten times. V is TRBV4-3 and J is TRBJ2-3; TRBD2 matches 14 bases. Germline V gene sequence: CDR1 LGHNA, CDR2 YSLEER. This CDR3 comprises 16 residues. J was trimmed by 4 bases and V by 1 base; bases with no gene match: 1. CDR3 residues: CASSQVTSGGADTQYF. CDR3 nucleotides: TGCGCCAGCAGCCAAGTGACTAGCGGGGGGGCAGATACGCAGTATTTT.

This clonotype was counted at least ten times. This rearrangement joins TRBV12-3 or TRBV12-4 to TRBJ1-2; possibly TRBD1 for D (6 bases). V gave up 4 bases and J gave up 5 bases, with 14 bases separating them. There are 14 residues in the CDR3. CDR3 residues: CASSSWTASYGYTF. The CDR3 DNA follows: TGTGCCAGCAGTTCCTGGACAGCCTCGTATGGCTACACCTTC.

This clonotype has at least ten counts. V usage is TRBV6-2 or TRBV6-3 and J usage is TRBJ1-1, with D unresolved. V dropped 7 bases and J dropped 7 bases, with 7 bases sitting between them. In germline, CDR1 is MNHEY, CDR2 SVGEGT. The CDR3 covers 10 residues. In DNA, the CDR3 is TGTGCCAGCACCGGGCTTGAAGCTTTCTTT. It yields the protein CASTGLEAFF.

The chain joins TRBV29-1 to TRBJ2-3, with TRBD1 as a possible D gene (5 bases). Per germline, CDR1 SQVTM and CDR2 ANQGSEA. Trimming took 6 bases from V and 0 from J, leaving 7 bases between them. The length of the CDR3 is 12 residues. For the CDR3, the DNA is TGCAGCGTGACAGTTAGCACAGATACGCAGTATTTT. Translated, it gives CSVTVSTDTQYF.

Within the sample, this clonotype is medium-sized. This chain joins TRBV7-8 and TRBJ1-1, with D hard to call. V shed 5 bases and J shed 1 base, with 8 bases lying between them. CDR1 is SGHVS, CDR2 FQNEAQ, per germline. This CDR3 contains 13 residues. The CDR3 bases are TGTGCCAGCAGCCCGACCGGGAACACTGAAGCTTTCTTT. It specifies CASSPTGNTEAFF.